Below, 32 T cell receptor beta chains from the same sample are listed, as sequenced in a study of tumor-infiltrating lymphocytes in primary liver carcinoma. From unsorted bulk tissue weighing roughly 17-32 mg, DNA and RNA were co-extracted. A primer matching the constant region was used to make TCR beta cDNA from approximately 500 ng of total RNA. Investigators got TCR beta libraries out of three nested multiplex PCR rounds, done with slightly modified ARM-PCR. It was with TRBV1-TRBV30 forward primers and a C-beta reverse primer that the first two PCR rounds were run, at roughly 11 cycles each. TCRdb re-analysed the multiplex PCR reads in MiXCR, keeping a single row per CDR3 protein. The sample carries tens of thousands of distinct CDR3 sequences, roughly 69% recorded once. The sample consisted of tumor-adjacent normal liver tissue. The origin of the receptors is a man aged 35 to 55 with primary liver carcinoma and hepatitis B virus infection.

This clonotype was detected many times. This sequence may be a read error, since a much larger clone differs from it by one base. This CDR3 is CSVSQGRAESFF. Here the CDR3 DNA reads TGCAGCGTCTCTCAGGGCAGGGCTGAATCTTTCTTT. The rearrangement joins TRBV29-1 to TRBJ1-1; a weak D match, TRBD1 (5 bases). Germline V gene sequence: CDR1 SQVTM, CDR2 ANQGSEA. The CDR3 contains 12 residues.

This clonotype has at least ten counts. The CDR3 nucleotides are TGCAGCGTTGGGACAGGGGAACAGCCCCAGCATTTT. It yields the protein CSVGTGEQPQHF. The chain recombines TRBV29-1 with TRBJ1-5, with TRBD1 matching over 9 bases. J lost 7 bases, V lost 4 bases, and 2 bases had no gene match. This CDR3 spans 12 amino acids. Germline V gives CDR1 SQVTM, CDR2 ANQGSEA.

This clonotype occurred once. The rearrangement joins TRBV18 to TRBJ2-2; 10 nucleotides agree with TRBD1. CDR3 length equals 16 residues. V lost 1 base and J lost 5; bases outside the gene matches: 4. The germline V gene encodes CDR1 KGHSH and CDR2 LQKENI. Here the CDR3 DNA reads TGTGCCAGCTCACCACTCGGGACAGGGGAAACCGGGGAGCTGTTTTTT. Its protein product is CASSPLGTGETGELFF.

The CDR3 reads CASSGTMNTEAFF. In nucleotides, the CDR3 is TGTGCCAGCAGTGGAACGATGAACACTGAAGCTTTCTTT. This chain joins TRBV5-6 and TRBJ1-1; D not resolved. The CDR3 has 13 residues. With 5 bases removed from V and 0 bases from J, the gap between germline ends came to 8 bases. Germline V lookup: CDR1 SGHDT, CDR2 YYEEEE.

This rearrangement joins TRBV29-1 to TRBJ2-1, with 9 bases fitting TRBD2. CDR3 length: 15 amino acids. The ends lost 3 bases at V and 3 bases at J; junction bases unmatched: 6. Germline V gene lookup returns CDR1 SQVTM and CDR2 ANQGSEA. The CDR3 nucleotides are TGCAGCGTTGATTCTCTGCGGGAGGGCTACAATGAGCAGTTCTTC. Translation gives CSVDSLREGYNEQFF.

The chain links TRBV6-5 to TRBJ2-7; D may match TRBD1 or TRBD2 (6 bases each). Germline assignment: CDR1 MNHEY and CDR2 SVGAGI. The length of the CDR3 is 13 residues. The CDR3 loop reads CSSSVPGAHEQYF. CDR3 in DNA: TGTAGCAGCAGTGTCCCGGGGGCCCACGAGCAGTACTTC.

The V call is TRBV7-2, the J call TRBJ2-3, with TRBD1 as a possible D gene (5 bases). The CDR3 covers 14 residues. The V end lost 1 base, the J end lost 5 bases, and 10 bases lay between the germline ends. Germline V CDR1 and CDR2: SGHTA, FQGNSA. CDR3 DNA: TGTGCCAGCAGCTTAGAGGGGAATATAGATACGCAGTATTTT. Protein sequence: CASSLEGNIDTQYF.

Details on this clonotype: At one end the junction does not follow the germline gene, possibly because of a read error. The rearrangement joins TRBV11-2 to TRBJ1-2, with 9 bases identical to TRBD1. Germline V gene data show CDR1 as SGHAT and CDR2 as FQNNGV. The CDR3 totals 15 residues. The CDR3 spells CVSGYTGGSSPGYTF. The CDR3 DNA follows: TGTGTCAGCGGCTATACAGGGGGCTCCTCACCTGGCTACACCTTC.

On this clonotype: Likely a read error: the CDR3 ends without its conserved phenylalanine or tryptophan. The rearrangement uses TRBV6-5 and TRBJ2-5, with TRBD1 identical over 9 bases. CDR1 and CDR2 (germline): MNHEY, SVGAGI. The CDR3 loop spans 15 amino acids. As DNA, the CDR3 is TGTGCCTGCAGTTACGCAGGGACAGGGCAAGAGACCCAGTACCTC. This sequence encodes CACSYAGTGQETQYL.

The rearrangement uses TRBV29-1 and TRBJ2-7; TRBD2 matches at 8 bases. This CDR3 contains 14 residues. The germline V gene has CDR1 SQVTM and CDR2 ANQGSEA. CDR3 region: CSVQSSGESSEQYF. In DNA, the CDR3 is TGCAGTGTTCAAAGTAGCGGGGAGTCGAGCGAGCAGTACTTC.

This clonotype occurred a few times. The chain combines TRBV4-2 with TRBJ1-2; D is undetermined. Per germline, CDR1 LGHNA and CDR2 YNFKEQ. The CDR3 sequence is 15 residues long. V lost 1 base, J lost 4 bases, and 13 bases lay in between. CDR3 bases: TGTGCCAGCAGCCAAGGCGCCAGGAGCCCCTATGGCTACACCTTC. Amino acids: CASSQGARSPYGYTF.

This clonotype was observed once. An end of the junction does not agree with germline; a read error may underlie this. The CDR3 DNA follows: TGTGCTAGCAGTTTCATGCAGCACTACGAGCAGTACTTC. Amino acids: CASSFMQHYEQYF. This chain joins TRBV6-2 or TRBV6-3 and TRBJ2-7, with no clear D. CDR1 MNHEY and CDR2 SVGEGT come from the germline V gene. The CDR3 is made up of 13 amino acids.

In regard to this clonotype: The junction shows a germline mismatch at one end, possibly a read error. The chain uses TRBV11-2 and TRBJ2-1; 9 positions agree with TRBD2. CDR1 is SGHAT and CDR2 is FQNNGV in the germline V gene. CDR3 size: 16 residues. This CDR3 is CVSNSALLAGMDEQFF. DNA for the CDR3: TGTGTCAGCAACTCAGCGCTCCTAGCGGGAATGGATGAGCAGTTCTTC.

The J gene is TRBJ1-4, the V gene TRBV29-1; D remains unclear. V dropped 8 bases and J dropped 8 bases, with 18 bases sitting between them. CDR3 size: 13 residues. Germline V lookup: CDR1 SQVTM, CDR2 ANQGSEA. CDR3 coding DNA: TGCAGCATTGTAAGGGATTCGATCGAAAAACTGTTTTTT. It translates to CSIVRDSIEKLFF.

On this clonotype itself: Lacking the conserved final phenylalanine or tryptophan, this CDR3 likely reflects a read error. The chain carries TRBV4-1 and TRBJ1-2; D unresolved. Germline assignment: CDR1 MGHRA and CDR2 YSYEKL. This CDR3 contains 14 residues. CDR3 nucleotide sequence: TGCGCCAGCGGCCAAGATTACAGAGACTATGGCTACACCCTC. Translating it yields CASGQDYRDYGYTL.

Notes on this clonotype: The junction shows a germline mismatch at one end, possibly a read error. V is TRBV29-1 and J is TRBJ2-6, with D tentatively TRBD1 (5 bases). The CDR3 runs 16 residues. Per the germline V gene, CDR1 is SQVTM and CDR2 is ANQGSEA. CDR3 amino acids: CSVFLDTDSGANVLTF. CDR3 nucleotides: TGCAGCGTTTTCCTGGACACAGACTCTGGAGCCAACGTCCTGACTTTC.

This clonotype was counted ten times or more. The chain employs TRBV6-5 and TRBJ2-5; possibly TRBD2 for D (6 bases). The CDR3 runs to 15 residues. In germline, CDR1 is MNHEY, CDR2 SVGAGI. The V end lost 0 bases, the J end lost 2 bases, and 10 bases lay between the germline ends. CDR3 loop: CASSYSGGEQETQYF. CDR3 sequence (DNA): TGTGCCAGCAGTTACTCGGGCGGGGAACAAGAGACCCAGTACTTC.

In this sample, this clonotype turned up many times. The rearrangement uses TRBV7-9 and TRBJ2-3, with a tentative D call TRBD2 (6 bases). CDR3 length: 14 amino acids. From germline, CDR1 is SEHNR and CDR2 FQNEAQ (reference sequence). V lost 5 bases to trimming and J lost 6 bases, with 15 bases between them. The CDR3 sequence is CASSQETGADTQYF. CDR3 nucleotide sequence: TGTGCCAGCAGCCAGGAGACGGGAGCCGATACGCAGTATTTT.

Relative to its sample, this clonotype is medium-sized (0.01 to 0.1%). V and J are TRBV12-3 or TRBV12-4 and TRBJ2-7; D remains unclear. V shed 3 bases and J shed 2 bases, with 8 bases lying between them. The CDR3 covers 13 residues. The CDR3 protein is CASSFDITYEQYF. The CDR3 DNA reads as TGTGCCAGCAGTTTCGACATTACCTACGAGCAGTACTTC.

The genes are TRBV29-1 and TRBJ2-2; possible D gene TRBD1, 6 bases. V was trimmed by 4 bases and J by 1 base, leaving 13 bases between them. This CDR3 comprises 15 residues. Germline-derived CDR1 and CDR2 are SQVTM and ANQGSEA. CDR3 in DNA: TGCAGCGTTGCACAGGGTTGGGTGAACACCGGGGAGCTGTTTTTT. Its translation is CSVAQGWVNTGELFF.

Notes on this clonotype: Its ends do not fully match the called genes, so a read error is possible. CDR3 coding DNA: TGTGTCAGCAACTTGTCCCCCAGGGGCGATGCGGAGCTGTTTTTT. Translating it yields CVSNLSPRGDAELFF. The rearrangement joins TRBV11-3 to TRBJ2-2; a possible D gene is TRBD1 (6 bases). The V gene's germline CDR1 is SGHNT and CDR2 YENEEA. The CDR3 extends over 15 amino acids.

This chain connects TRBV11-2 to TRBJ2-1, with D uncertain. The germline V and J ends were trimmed by 3 bases and 11 bases, with 14 bases remaining between them. The germline CDR1 and CDR2 sequences are SGHAT and FQNNGV. The CDR3 runs 13 residues. The CDR3 loop is CASSFDITYKQFF. DNA of the CDR3: TGTGCCAGCAGCTTTGACATCACCTACAAGCAGTTCTTC.

In this sample, this clonotype turned up many times. The rearrangement joins TRBV28 to TRBJ1-1; D possibly corresponds to TRBD1 (6 bases). The CDR3 has 14 residues. V lost 6 bases and J lost 10, with 21 bases in between. Per germline, CDR1 MDHEN and CDR2 SYDVKM. This CDR3 reads CASSPGDAPAGAFF. The CDR3 coding sequence is TGTGCCAGCAGCCCAGGGGATGCCCCAGCCGGAGCTTTCTTT.

Turning to this clonotype: The missing conserved phenylalanine or tryptophan at the end of this CDR3 makes a read error likely. The chain carries TRBV5-6 and TRBJ2-1; D gene uncertain. Germline values: CDR1 SGHDT, CDR2 YYEEEE. CDR3 size: 16 residues. The chain's CDR3 is CTSSSEKINSYNEQFL. The CDR3 nucleotides read TGTACCAGCAGCTCGGAAAAGATCAATTCCTACAATGAGCAGTTCCTC.

The rearrangement links TRBV20-1 to TRBJ2-1; perhaps TRBD1 as D (6 bases). Per germline, CDR1 DFQATT and CDR2 SNEGSKA (reference sequence). CDR3 length equals 14 residues. V gave up 5 bases and J gave up 6 bases, with 17 bases separating them. DNA of the CDR3: TGCAGTGCTTGCTCTACAGGGATAGGCAATGAGCAGTTCTTC. This sequence encodes CSACSTGIGNEQFF.

This clonotype appeared a few times. This sequence joins TRBV11-3 and TRBJ2-7; the D gene is possibly TRBD1 (5 bases). Germline V gene lookup returns CDR1 SGHNT and CDR2 YENEEA. Trimming left V 5 bases short and J 2 bases short, with 16 bases between. The CDR3 runs to 15 residues. The CDR3 protein is CASSPGMTTPYEQYF. CDR3 nucleotides: TGTGCCAGCAGCCCAGGGATGACAACCCCCTACGAGCAGTACTTC.

The chain is built from TRBV6-5 and TRBJ1-1, with D tentatively TRBD1 (5 bases). The V gene's germline CDR1 is MNHEY and CDR2 SVGAGI. The CDR3 runs 14 residues. The V and J ends lost 5 bases and 5 bases respectively, with 15 bases between them. CDR3 region: CASSNGGTRTEAFF. The CDR3 nucleotides are TGTGCCAGCAGTAACGGCGGGACCCGTACTGAAGCTTTCTTT.

As regards this clonotype: A much larger clone is a single base away; this may be a read error. The rearrangement uses TRBV5-1 and TRBJ2-2; weak D call: TRBD2 (6 bases). CDR1 SGHRS and CDR2 YFSETQ come from the germline V gene. The CDR3 has 15 amino acids. Trimming shortened V by 5 bases and J by 0 bases, and 11 bases separated the two germline ends. The CDR3 nucleotides read TGCGCCAGCAGGAGAGGAGGGACGAACACCGGGGAGCTGTTTTTT. Its protein product is CASRRGGTNTGELFF. The whole variable domain, filled in from reference TRBV5-1 and TRBJ2-2, reads KAGVTQTPRYLIKTRGQQVTLSCSPISGHRSVSWYQQTPGQGLQFLFEYFSETQRNKGNFPGRFSGRQFSNSRSEMNVSTLELGDSALYLCASRRGGTNTGELFFGEGSRLTVL.

With respect to this clonotype: The germline gene is not matched at one end of the junction; a read error may be the cause. This chain connects TRBV11-2 to TRBJ2-7, with a weak D call TRBD1 (6 bases). CDR1 is SGHAT, CDR2 FQNNGV, per germline. This CDR3 is 13 amino acids long. CDR3 nucleotides: TGTGCCTGCAGTATTGCAGGGGTTGGCGAGCAGTACTTC. Its protein is CACSIAGVGEQYF.

The rearrangement uses TRBV11-1 and TRBJ2-2, with 7 bases matching TRBD1. The V gene end was trimmed by 6 bases and the J gene end by 8 bases; junction bases not matched to a gene: 9. CDR3 length: 14 amino acids. The germline CDR1 and CDR2 sequences are SGHAT and FQDESV (reference sequence). The CDR3 nucleotides read TGTGCCAGCAGATTTACAGGGGTAACTGGGGAGCTGTTTTTT. Its translation is CASRFTGVTGELFF.

This clonotype came up a few times. CDR3 coding DNA: TGTGCCAGCAGGACTAGCGGGAGAACTGAGCAGTTCTTC. Amino acid sequence: CASRTSGRTEQFF. This chain links TRBV6-2 or TRBV6-3 with TRBJ2-1, with 12 positions matching TRBD2. CDR3 length: 13 amino acids. CDR1 and CDR2 (germline): MNHEY, SVGEGT. With V trimmed by 6 bases and J by 9 bases, 3 bases remained unmatched.

V usage is TRBV29-1 and J usage is TRBJ2-5, with 11 nucleotides matching TRBD1. CDR1 is SQVTM and CDR2 is ANQGSEA in the germline V gene. V trimming: 6 bases; J trimming: 4 bases; junction bases outside the gene matches: 13. The CDR3 runs to 16 residues. The CDR3 bases are TGCAGCGTGCGGGTGTGGACAGGGGGCCTAGGAGAGACCCAGTACTTC. Translating it yields CSVRVWTGGLGETQYF.